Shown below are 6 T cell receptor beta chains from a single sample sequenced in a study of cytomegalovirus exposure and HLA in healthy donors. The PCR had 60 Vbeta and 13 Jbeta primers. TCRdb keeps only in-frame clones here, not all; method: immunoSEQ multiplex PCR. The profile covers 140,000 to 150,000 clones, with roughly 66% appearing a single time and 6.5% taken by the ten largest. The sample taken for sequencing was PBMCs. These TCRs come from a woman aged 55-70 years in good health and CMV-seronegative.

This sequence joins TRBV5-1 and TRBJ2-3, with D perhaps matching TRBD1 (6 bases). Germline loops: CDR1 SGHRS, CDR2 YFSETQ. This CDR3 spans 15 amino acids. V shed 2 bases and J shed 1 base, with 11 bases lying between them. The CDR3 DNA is TGCGCCAGCAGCTTACAGGGCATAGGCACAGATACGCAGTATTTT. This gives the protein CASSLQGIGTDTQYF.

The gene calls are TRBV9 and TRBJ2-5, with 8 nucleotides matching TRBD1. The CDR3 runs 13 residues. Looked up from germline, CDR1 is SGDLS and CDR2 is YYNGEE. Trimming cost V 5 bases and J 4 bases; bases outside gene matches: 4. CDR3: CASSVTGAETQYF. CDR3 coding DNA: TGTGCCAGCAGTGTGACAGGGGCAGAGACCCAGTACTTC.

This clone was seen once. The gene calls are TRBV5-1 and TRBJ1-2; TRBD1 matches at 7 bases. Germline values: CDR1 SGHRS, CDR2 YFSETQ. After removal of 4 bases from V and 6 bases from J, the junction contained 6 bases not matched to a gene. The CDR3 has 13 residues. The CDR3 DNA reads TGCGCCAGCAGCCGCGACAGGGCCCATGGCTACACCTTC. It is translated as CASSRDRAHGYTF.

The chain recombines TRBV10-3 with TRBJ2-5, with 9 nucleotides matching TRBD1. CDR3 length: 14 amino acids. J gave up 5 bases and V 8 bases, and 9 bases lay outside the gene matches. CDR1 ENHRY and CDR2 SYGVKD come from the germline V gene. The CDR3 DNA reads TGTGCCATCGCCCAGGGACAGGGATGGGAGACCCAGTACTTC. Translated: CAIAQGQGWETQYF.

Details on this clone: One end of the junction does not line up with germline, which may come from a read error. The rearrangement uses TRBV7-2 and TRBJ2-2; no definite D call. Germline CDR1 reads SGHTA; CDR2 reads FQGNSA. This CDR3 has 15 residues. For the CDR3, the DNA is TGTGCCAGCAGCTTAGCGTCTGCGAATACCGGGGAGCTGTTTTTT. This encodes CASSLASANTGELFF. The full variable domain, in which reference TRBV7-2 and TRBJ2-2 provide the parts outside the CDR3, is GAGVSQSPSNKVTEKGKDVELRCDPISGHTALYWYRQSLGQGLEFLIYFQGNSAPDKSGLPSDRFSAERTGGSVSTLTIQRTQQEDSAVYLCASSLASANTGELFFGEGSRLTVL.

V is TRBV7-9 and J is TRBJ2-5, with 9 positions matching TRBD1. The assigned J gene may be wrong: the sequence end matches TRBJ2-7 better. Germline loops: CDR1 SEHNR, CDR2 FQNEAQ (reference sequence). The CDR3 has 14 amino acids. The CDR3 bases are TGTGCCAGCAGCCGGGACAGGGCAAGTTACGAGCAGTACTTC. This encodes CASSRDRASYEQYF.